These 22 T cell receptor beta chains were all obtained from the same sample, sequenced in a study of cytomegalovirus exposure and HLA in healthy donors. It was with 60 Vbeta and 13 Jbeta primers that the PCR ran. This table comes from immunoSEQ multiplex PCR, and its TCRdb copy is limited to in-frame clones, with some not included. The profile shows 150,000 to 200,000 clones, approximately 83% of them singletons. The material sequenced was PBMCs. Every receptor here comes from a young man in good health and CMV-seropositive.

The gene calls are TRBV4-3 and TRBJ2-7; no definite D call. CDR3 length equals 15 residues. Germline V gives CDR1 LGHNA, CDR2 YSLEER. Trimming removed 0 bases at V and 1 base at J, with 10 bases between. The CDR3 coding sequence is TGCGCCAGCAGCCAAGATCACGGGTCTTCCTACGAGCAGTACTTC. Translation gives CASSQDHGSSYEQYF.

This clone was seen more than once but under ten times. The V gene is TRBV4-1, the J gene TRBJ1-1; D ambiguous. The CDR3 runs to 13 residues. V was clipped by 5 bases and J by 4 bases, with 11 bases between them. Germline V gives CDR1 MGHRA, CDR2 YSYEKL. The CDR3 here is CASSLNSGTEAFF. CDR3 bases: TGCGCCAGCAGCTTGAACAGCGGCACTGAAGCTTTCTTT.

The chain couples TRBV14 to TRBJ2-3; TRBD2 agrees at 9 bases. The V segment lost 0 bases and the J segment 0 bases; nucleotides outside the gene matches: 7. CDR1 SGHDN and CDR2 FVKESK come from the germline V gene. CDR3 length equals 18 residues. The CDR3 sequence is CASSQEWGGGASTDTQYF. The CDR3, as DNA: TGTGCCAGCAGCCAAGAATGGGGCGGGGGGGCGAGCACAGATACGCAGTATTTT.

Regarding this clone: The junction differs from germline at one of its ends, possibly a read error. V and J are TRBV30 and TRBJ2-1; a weak D match, TRBD2 (5 bases). CDR3 size: 12 residues. Germline assignment: CDR1 GTSNPN and CDR2 SVGIG (reference sequence). Here the CDR3 DNA reads TGTGCCTGGAGTCCACCCCGGTCACCCGGGATCTTC. Its translation is CAWSPPRSPGIF.

This clone showed up just a few times. The rearrangement joins TRBV21-1 to TRBJ1-5. TRBV21-1 is annotated as a pseudogene. The CDR3 has 17 residues. The CDR3 DNA is TGTGCCAGCAGCAAAGATGGCGGGAGCTATAGCAATCAGCCCCAGCATTTT. Encoded protein: CASSKDGGSYSNQPQHF.

The chain combines TRBV5-4 with TRBJ2-1; 15 nucleotides align to TRBD2. Germline trimming cut 0 bases from V and 9 bases from J; bases unmatched to any gene: 4. This CDR3 spans 16 amino acids. CDR1 and CDR2 from the germline V gene are SGHNT and YYREEE (reference sequence). In DNA, the CDR3 is TGTGCCAGCAGCTTGGACGGACTAGCGGGGGGGCGTGAGCAGTTCTTC. Translating it yields CASSLDGLAGGREQFF.

The gene calls are TRBV18 and TRBJ1-3, with D possibly being TRBD1 (5 bases). The CDR3 totals 14 residues. The V end lost 3 bases, the J end lost 4 bases, and 10 bases lay between the germline ends. Germline V CDR1 and CDR2: KGHSH, LQKENI. The chain's CDR3 is CASSPSGSGNTIYF. DNA for the CDR3: TGTGCCAGCTCACCCTCAGGGTCGGGAAACACCATATATTTT.

V usage is TRBV19 and J usage is TRBJ1-6; TRBD1 might be the D (6 bases). Germline values: CDR1 LNHDA, CDR2 SQIVND (reference sequence). There are 15 residues in the CDR3. The V gene lost 4 bases and the J gene lost 7 bases, with 14 bases spanning the gap. The DNA of the CDR3 is TGTGCCAGTAGTACCCCGGCAGGGGCGAATTCACCCCTCCACTTT. It specifies CASSTPAGANSPLHF.

The chain recombines TRBV4-3 with TRBJ2-7; D is undetermined. The CDR3 sequence is 15 residues long. The V end lost 0 bases, the J end lost 2 bases, and 11 bases lay between the germline ends. Per the germline V gene, CDR1 is LGHNA and CDR2 is YSLEER. CDR3 in DNA: TGCGCCAGCAGCCAAGATCGAATTCGGGCCTACGAGCAGTACTTC. This translates into CASSQDRIRAYEQYF.

This rearrangement joins TRBV11-2 to TRBJ2-5; the D gene is possibly TRBD2 (6 bases). The CDR3 covers 13 residues. V dropped 10 bases and J dropped 3 bases, with 15 bases sitting between them. Germline V gene lookup returns CDR1 SGHAT and CDR2 FQNNGV. CDR3 in DNA: TGTGCCACCGTCGGCATAGCGGAAGAGACCCAGTACTTC. This sequence encodes CATVGIAEETQYF.

The J gene is TRBJ1-4, the V gene TRBV9, with D unclear. Germline values: CDR1 SGDLS, CDR2 YYNGEE. The CDR3 totals 15 residues. V lost 0 bases to trimming and J lost 8 bases, with 14 bases between them. CDR3 DNA sequence: TGTGCCAGCAGCGTAGCCGAGGGATTGGGAGAAAAACTGTTTTTT. Its translation is CASSVAEGLGEKLFF.

The gene calls are TRBV2 and TRBJ1-1; 7 bases agree with TRBD1. This CDR3 contains 14 residues. Germline CDR1 SNHLY, CDR2 FYNNEI. V trimming: 7 bases; J trimming: 0 bases; junction bases outside the gene matches: 5. The DNA for the CDR3 is TGTGCCAGCATCGAACAGGGGATGAACACTGAAGCTTTCTTT. Its translation is CASIEQGMNTEAFF.

V usage is TRBV19 and J usage is TRBJ2-7; D may be TRBD2 (5 bases). The ends were cut back, 5 bases at V and 2 bases at J, with 22 bases in the middle. The germline CDR1 and CDR2 sequences are LNHDA and SQIVND (reference sequence). The CDR3 extends over 17 amino acids. The CDR3 nucleotides read TGTGCCAGTAGTGCCACGTCCGGCGGACTCATCCCCTACGAGCAGTACTTC. Translation gives CASSATSGGLIPYEQYF.

Only a few counts were recorded for this clone. This rearrangement joins TRBV5-6 to TRBJ1-5, with unresolved D. Germline lookup yields CDR1 SGHDT and CDR2 YYEEEE. The V and J ends lost 3 bases and 6 bases respectively, with 10 bases between them. The CDR3 has 13 residues. CDR3 coding DNA: TGTGCCAGCAGCTGCGATGCGGCTCAGCCCCAGCATTTT. Encoded protein: CASSCDAAQPQHF. Using reference TRBV5-6 and TRBJ1-5 for the parts outside the CDR3, the full variable domain is DAGVTQSPTHLIKTRGQQVTLRCSPKSGHDTVSWYQQALGQGPQFIFQYYEEEERQRGNFPDRFSGHQFPNYSSELNVNALLLGDSALYLCASSCDAAQPQHFGDGTRLSIL.

The V call is TRBV18, the J call TRBJ1-1; no firm D call. Trimming took 3 bases from V and 4 from J, leaving 12 bases between them. From germline, CDR1 is KGHSH and CDR2 LQKENI. There are 14 residues in the CDR3. The CDR3 sequence is CASSPEVVGTEAFF. CDR3 in DNA: TGTGCCAGCTCACCGGAGGTGGTGGGCACTGAAGCTTTCTTT.

The V and J genes are TRBV9 and TRBJ2-7; 7 bases line up with TRBD2. The CDR3 totals 16 residues. CDR1 and CDR2 (germline): SGDLS, YYNGEE. Trimming took 0 bases from V and 3 from J; bases not matched to a gene: 9. The CDR3 sequence is CASSVDMSSGNYEQYF. Here the CDR3 DNA reads TGTGCCAGCAGCGTAGATATGTCGAGCGGGAACTACGAGCAGTACTTC.

V usage is TRBV30 and J usage is TRBJ2-2; 9 bases match TRBD2. Trimming at V came to 0 bases and at J to 0 bases, leaving 2 bases not matched to a gene. CDR3 length: 16 amino acids. CDR1 GTSNPN and CDR2 SVGIG come from the germline V gene (reference sequence). The CDR3 sequence is CAWSVSSGANTGELFF. In DNA form, the CDR3 reads TGTGCCTGGAGTGTATCTAGCGGGGCGAACACCGGGGAGCTGTTTTTT.

The chain links TRBV12-2 to TRBJ1-3; the table's D call TRBD1 went unverified against the DNA. TRBV12-2 is classified as a pseudogene. The CDR3 runs 15 residues. The chain's CDR3 is CASRAGGAPGNTIYF. The CDR3 region has the DNA TGTGCAAGTCGCGCCGGTGGGGCGCCTGGAAACACCATATATTTT.

V usage is TRBV4-3 and J usage is TRBJ1-4; no clear D. Germline assignment: CDR1 LGHNA and CDR2 YSLEER. Trimming cost V 0 bases and J 4 bases, with 12 bases left between them. The CDR3 runs 16 residues. The CDR3 reads CASSQEMSPINEKLFF. CDR3 in DNA: TGCGCCAGCAGCCAAGAAATGAGCCCTATTAATGAAAAACTGTTTTTT.

Of note for this clone: The sample carries other DNA sequences with the same CDR3. The chain has TRBV7-9 and TRBJ1-2; 7 bases line up with TRBD1. Germline loops: CDR1 SEHNR, CDR2 FQNEAQ (reference sequence). J gave up 2 bases and V 10 bases, and 4 bases lay outside the gene matches. The CDR3 sequence is 12 residues long. The CDR3 spells CAIIRGNYGYTF. Here the CDR3 DNA reads TGTGCCATTATCAGGGGGAACTATGGCTACACCTTC.

The rearrangement joins TRBV11-2 to TRBJ2-5; 8 positions agree with TRBD1. Germline assignment: CDR1 SGHAT and CDR2 FQNNGV. This CDR3 is 15 amino acids long. V lost 1 base to trimming and J lost 4 bases; unmatched junction nucleotides: 5. The DNA of the CDR3 is TGTGCCAGCAGCTTAGGGGGACAGGTTACAGAGACCCAGTACTTC. Amino acid sequence: CASSLGGQVTETQYF.

The chain recombines TRBV27 with TRBJ2-6; 8 nucleotides match TRBD1. The V gene end was trimmed by 10 bases and the J gene end by 0 bases; junction bases not matched to a gene: 8. Germline V gene sequence: CDR1 MNHEY, CDR2 SMNVEV (reference sequence). The CDR3 has 16 amino acids. CDR3 amino acids: CATLDRGVSGANVLTF. The CDR3 DNA reads as TGTGCCACCTTAGACAGGGGAGTCTCTGGGGCCAACGTCCTGACTTTC.